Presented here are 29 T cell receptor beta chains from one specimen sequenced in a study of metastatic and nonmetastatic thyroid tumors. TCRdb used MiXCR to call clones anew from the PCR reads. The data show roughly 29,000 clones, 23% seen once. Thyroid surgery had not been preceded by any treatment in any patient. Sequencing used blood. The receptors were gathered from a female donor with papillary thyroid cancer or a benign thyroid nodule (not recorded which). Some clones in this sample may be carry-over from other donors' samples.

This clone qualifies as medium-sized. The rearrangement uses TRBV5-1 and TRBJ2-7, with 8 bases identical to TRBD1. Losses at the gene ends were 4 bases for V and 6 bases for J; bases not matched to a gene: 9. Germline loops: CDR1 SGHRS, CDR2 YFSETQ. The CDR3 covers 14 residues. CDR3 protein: CASSVIRGQSEQYF. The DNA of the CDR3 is TGCGCCAGCAGCGTAATCAGGGGGCAGAGCGAGCAGTACTTC.

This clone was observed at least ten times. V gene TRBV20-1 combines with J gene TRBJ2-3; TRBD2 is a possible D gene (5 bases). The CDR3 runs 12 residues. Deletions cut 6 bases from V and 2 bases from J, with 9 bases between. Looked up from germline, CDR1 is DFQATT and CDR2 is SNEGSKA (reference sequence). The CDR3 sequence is CSARTFTDTQYF. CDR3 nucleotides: TGCAGTGCAAGGACTTTCACAGATACGCAGTATTTT.

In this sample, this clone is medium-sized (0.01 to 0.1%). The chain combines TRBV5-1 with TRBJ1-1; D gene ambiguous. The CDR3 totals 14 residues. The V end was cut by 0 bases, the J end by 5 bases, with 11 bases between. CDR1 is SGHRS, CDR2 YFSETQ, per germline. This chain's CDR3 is CASSLVGIGTEAFF. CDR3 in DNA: TGCGCCAGCAGCTTGGTCGGAATCGGGACTGAAGCTTTCTTT.

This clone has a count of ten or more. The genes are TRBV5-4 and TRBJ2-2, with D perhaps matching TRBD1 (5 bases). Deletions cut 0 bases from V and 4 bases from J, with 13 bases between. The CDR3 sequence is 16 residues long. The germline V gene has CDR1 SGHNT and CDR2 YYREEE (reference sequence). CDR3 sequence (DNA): TGTGCCAGCAGCTTGGGGGGCGCGAGTGGCACCGGGGAGCTGTTTTTT. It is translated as CASSLGGASGTGELFF.

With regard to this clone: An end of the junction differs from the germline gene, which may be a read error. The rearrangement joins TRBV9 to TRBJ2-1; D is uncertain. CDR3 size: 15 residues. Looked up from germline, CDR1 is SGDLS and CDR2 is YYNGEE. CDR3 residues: CASSVAAQVVSELFF. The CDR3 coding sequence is TGTGCCAGCAGCGTAGCCGCTCAGGTCGTGAGTGAGCTGTTCTTC.

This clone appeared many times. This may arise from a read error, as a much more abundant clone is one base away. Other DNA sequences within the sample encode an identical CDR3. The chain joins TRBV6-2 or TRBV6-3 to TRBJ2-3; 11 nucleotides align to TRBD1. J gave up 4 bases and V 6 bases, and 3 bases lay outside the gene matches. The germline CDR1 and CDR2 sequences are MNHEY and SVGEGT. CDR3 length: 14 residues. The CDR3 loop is CASSWTGGADTQYF. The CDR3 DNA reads TGTGCCAGCAGCTGGACAGGGGGCGCAGATACGCAGTATTTT.

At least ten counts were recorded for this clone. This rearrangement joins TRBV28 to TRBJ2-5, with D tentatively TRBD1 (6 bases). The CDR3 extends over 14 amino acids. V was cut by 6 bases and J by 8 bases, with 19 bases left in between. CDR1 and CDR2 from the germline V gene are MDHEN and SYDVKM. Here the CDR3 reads CASRWGWDMDTQYF. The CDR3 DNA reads TGTGCCAGCAGGTGGGGTTGGGACATGGATACCCAGTACTTC.

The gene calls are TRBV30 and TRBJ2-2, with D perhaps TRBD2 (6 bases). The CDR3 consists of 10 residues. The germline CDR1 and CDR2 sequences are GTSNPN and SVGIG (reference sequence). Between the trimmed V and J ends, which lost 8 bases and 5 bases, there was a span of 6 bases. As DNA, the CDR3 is TGTGCCCGGGGGACCGGGGAGCTGTTTTTT. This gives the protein CARGTGELFF.

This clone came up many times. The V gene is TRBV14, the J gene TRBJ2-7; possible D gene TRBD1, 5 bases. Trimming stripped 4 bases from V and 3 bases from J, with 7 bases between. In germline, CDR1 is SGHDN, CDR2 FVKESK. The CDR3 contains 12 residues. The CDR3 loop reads CASSPQGYEQYF. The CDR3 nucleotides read TGTGCCAGCAGCCCCCAGGGCTACGAGCAGTACTTC.

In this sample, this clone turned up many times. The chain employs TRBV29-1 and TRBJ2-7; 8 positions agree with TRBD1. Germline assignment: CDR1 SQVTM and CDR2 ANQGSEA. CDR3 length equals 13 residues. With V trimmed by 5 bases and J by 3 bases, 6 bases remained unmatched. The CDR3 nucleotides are TGCAGCGTTCCTCTTGGGACAGGCTACGAGCAGTACTTC. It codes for CSVPLGTGYEQYF.

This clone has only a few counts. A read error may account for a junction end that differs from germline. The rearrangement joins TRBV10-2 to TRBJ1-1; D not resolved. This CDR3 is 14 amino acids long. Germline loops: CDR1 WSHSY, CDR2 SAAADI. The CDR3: CASSYSVFTTEAFF. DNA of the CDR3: TGTGCCAGCAGTTACTCTGTGTTTACCACTGAAGCTTTCTTT.

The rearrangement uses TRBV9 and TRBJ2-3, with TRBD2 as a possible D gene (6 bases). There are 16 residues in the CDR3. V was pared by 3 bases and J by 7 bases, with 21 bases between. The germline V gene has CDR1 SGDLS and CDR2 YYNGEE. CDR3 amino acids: CASSAVGPAGWYTQYF. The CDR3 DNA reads TGTGCCAGCAGCGCGGTTGGGCCGGCGGGGTGGTATACGCAGTATTTT.

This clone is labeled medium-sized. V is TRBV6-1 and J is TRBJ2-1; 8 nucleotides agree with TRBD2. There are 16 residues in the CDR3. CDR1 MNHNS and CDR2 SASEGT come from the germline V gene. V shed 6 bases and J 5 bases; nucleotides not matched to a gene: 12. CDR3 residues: CASRWSGRAYDNEQFF. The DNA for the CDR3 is TGTGCCAGCAGATGGAGCGGGAGAGCCTACGACAATGAGCAGTTCTTC.

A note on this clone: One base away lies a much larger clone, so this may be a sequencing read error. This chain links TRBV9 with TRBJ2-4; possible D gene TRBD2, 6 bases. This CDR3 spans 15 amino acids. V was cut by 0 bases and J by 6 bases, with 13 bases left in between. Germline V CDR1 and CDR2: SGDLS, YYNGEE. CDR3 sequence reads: CASSVGRKEGNIQYF. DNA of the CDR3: TGTGCCAGCAGCGTAGGGCGTAAGGAGGGAAACATTCAGTACTTC. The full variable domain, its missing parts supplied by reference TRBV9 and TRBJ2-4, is DSGVTQTPKHLITATGQRVTLRCSPRSGDLSVYWYQQSLDQGLQFLIQYYNGEERAKGNILERFSAQQFPDLHSELNLSSLELGDSALYFCASSVGRKEGNIQYFGAGTRLSVL.

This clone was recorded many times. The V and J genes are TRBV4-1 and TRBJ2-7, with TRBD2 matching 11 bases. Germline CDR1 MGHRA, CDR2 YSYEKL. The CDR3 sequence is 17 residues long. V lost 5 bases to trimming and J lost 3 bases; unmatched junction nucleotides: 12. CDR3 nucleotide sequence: TGCGCCAGCAGCGAACGTCCGACTAGCGGGGATCTCTACGAGCAGTACTTC. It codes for CASSERPTSGDLYEQYF.

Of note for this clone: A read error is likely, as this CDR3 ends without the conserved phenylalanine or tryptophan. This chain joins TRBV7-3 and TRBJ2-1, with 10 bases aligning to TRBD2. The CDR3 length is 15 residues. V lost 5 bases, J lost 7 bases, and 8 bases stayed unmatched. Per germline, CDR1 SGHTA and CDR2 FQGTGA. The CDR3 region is CASSPLAGVSNEQFL. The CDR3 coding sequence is TGTGCCAGCAGCCCCCTAGCGGGAGTGTCTAATGAGCAGTTCCTC.

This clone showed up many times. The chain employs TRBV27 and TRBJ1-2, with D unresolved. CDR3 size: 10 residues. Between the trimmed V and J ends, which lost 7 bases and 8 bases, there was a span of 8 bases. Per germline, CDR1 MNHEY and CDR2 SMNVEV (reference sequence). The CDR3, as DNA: TGTGCCAGCATAATTACCGGCTACACCTTC. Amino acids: CASIITGYTF.

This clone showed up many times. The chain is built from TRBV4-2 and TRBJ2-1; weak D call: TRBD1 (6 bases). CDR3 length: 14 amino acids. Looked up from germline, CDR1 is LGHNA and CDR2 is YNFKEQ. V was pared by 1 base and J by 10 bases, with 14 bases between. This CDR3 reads CASSQGEVGAEQFF. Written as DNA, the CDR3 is TGTGCCAGCAGCCAAGGCGAGGTGGGGGCCGAGCAGTTCTTC.

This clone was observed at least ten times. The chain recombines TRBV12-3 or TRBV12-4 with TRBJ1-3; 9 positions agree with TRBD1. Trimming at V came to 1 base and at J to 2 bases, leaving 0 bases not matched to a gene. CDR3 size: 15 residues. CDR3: CASSLGTGAGNTIYF. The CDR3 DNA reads TGTGCCAGCAGTTTAGGGACAGGGGCTGGAAACACCATATATTTT.

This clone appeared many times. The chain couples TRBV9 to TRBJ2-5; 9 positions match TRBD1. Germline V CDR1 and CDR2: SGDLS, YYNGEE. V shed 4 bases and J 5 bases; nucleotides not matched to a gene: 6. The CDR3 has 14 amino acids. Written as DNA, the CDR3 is TGTGCCAGCAGCTTGGGGACAGGGTCGGAGACCCAGTACTTC. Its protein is CASSLGTGSETQYF.

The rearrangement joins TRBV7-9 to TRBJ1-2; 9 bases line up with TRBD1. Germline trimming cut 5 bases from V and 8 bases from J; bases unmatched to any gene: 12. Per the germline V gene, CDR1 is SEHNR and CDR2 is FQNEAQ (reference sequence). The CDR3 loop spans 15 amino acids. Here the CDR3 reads CASSTGTGLIKGYTF. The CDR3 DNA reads TGTGCCAGCAGCACGGGGACAGGGTTGATTAAGGGCTACACCTTC.

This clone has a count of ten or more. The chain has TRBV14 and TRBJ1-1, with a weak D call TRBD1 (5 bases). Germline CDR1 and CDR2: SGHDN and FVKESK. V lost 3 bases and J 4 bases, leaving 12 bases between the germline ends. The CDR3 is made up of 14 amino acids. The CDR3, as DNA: TGTGCCAGCAGCCATGCTCAGGGAAGCACTGAAGCTTTCTTT. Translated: CASSHAQGSTEAFF.

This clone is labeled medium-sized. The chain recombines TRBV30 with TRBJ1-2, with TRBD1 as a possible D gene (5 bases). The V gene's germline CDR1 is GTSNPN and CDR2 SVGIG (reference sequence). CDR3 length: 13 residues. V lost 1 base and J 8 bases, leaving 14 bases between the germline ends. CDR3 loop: CAWSGQGFGGYTF. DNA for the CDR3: TGTGCCTGGAGTGGCCAGGGATTTGGCGGCTACACCTTC.

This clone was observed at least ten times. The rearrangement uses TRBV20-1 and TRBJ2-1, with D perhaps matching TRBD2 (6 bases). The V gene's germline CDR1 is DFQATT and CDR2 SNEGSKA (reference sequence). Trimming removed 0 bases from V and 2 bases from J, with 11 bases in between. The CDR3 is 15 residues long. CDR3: CSARDLEGTYNEQFF. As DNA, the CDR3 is TGCAGTGCTAGAGATCTGGAGGGGACCTACAATGAGCAGTTCTTC.

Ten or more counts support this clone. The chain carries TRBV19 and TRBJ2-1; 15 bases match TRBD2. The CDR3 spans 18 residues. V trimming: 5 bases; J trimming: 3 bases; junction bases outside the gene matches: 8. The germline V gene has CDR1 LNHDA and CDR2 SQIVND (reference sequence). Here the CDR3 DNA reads TGTGCCAGTAGTCCCCCGGGACTAGCGGGAGGCGGCTACAATGAGCAGTTCTTC. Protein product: CASSPPGLAGGGYNEQFF.

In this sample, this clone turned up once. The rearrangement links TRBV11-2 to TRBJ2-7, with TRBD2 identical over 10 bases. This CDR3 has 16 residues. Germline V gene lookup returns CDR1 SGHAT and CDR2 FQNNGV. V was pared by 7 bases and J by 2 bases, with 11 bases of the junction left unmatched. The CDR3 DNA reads TGTGCCAGCAAGCGCGTTAGCGGGAGGTTTGCCTACGAGCAGTACTTC. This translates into CASKRVSGRFAYEQYF.

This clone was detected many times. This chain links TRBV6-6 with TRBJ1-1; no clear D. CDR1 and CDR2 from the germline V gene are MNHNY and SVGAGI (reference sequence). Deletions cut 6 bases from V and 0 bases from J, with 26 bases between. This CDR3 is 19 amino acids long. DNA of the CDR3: TGTGCCAGCAGGTCAGAGCCCATGACGCCAAGTAACATGAACACTGAAGCTTTCTTT. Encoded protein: CASRSEPMTPSNMNTEAFF.

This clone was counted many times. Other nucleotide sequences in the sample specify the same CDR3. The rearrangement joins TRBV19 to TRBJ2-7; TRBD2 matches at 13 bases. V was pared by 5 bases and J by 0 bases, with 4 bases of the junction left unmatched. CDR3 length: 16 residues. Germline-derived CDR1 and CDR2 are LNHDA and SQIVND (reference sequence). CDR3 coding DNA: TGTGCCAGTAGTCCACGGACTAGCGGGAGCTCCTACGAGCAGTACTTC. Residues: CASSPRTSGSSYEQYF.

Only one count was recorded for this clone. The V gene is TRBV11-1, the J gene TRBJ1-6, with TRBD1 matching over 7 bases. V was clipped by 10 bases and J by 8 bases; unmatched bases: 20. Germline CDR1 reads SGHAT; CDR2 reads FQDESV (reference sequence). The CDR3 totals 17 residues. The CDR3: CANTVAQGWVIDSPLHF. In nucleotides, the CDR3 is TGTGCCAACACCGTAGCACAGGGGTGGGTTATTGATTCACCCCTCCACTTT.